The entry below describes one T cell receptor (beta chain). As yet, its antigen is unknown. This clone may be a read error of a much larger clone one base away. As for time point: pretreatment peripheral blood. Generated by immunoSEQ multiplex PCR, the TCRdb table keeps only in-frame clones and is missing some. Altogether 130,000 or so clones are present, approximately 84% being singletons, with the ten largest covering roughly 3.2%. Looked up from germline, CDR1 is GTSNPN and CDR2 is SVGIG (reference sequence). Trimming left V 0 bases short and J 3 bases short, with 13 bases between. The CDR3 sequence is 15 residues long. The sample belongs to a study of PD-L1 blockade in urothelial cancer. Study context: Atezolizumab at 1,200 mg intravenously every 3 weeks was started by patients at some point between 2014 and 2016.

Study-level results: Below-median pretreatment blood TCR clonality predicted better survival.

Sequences were derived from PBMCs, sampled around atezolizumab (anti-PD-L1) treatment. The receptor comes from a man aged 50-60 years with urothelial cancer. The chain combines TRBV30 with TRBJ2-3, with D possibly being TRBD2 (5 bases). CDR3 coding DNA: TGTGCCTGGAGTGTTTCGCGGGCCGAAACAGATACGCAGTATTTT. Translation: CAWSVSRAETDTQYF.